This T cell receptor beta chain was documented in a study of blood T cell repertoires in COVID-19. Study-level background: The United States, Italy and Spain supplied acute and convalescent COVID-19 samples. Nucleic acid was either cDNA or gDNA, and it came from T cells, B-cell-depleted T cells, or PBMCs.

This CDR3 is built from 13 residues. From germline, CDR1 is SGHDT and CDR2 YYEEEE. The V gene lost 2 bases and the J gene lost 6 bases, with 11 bases spanning the gap. The method was immunoSEQ multiplex PCR; TCRdb's version includes in-frame clones alone and lacks a portion of them. The table lists more than 250,000 clones, approximately 80% of them singletons, with 8% to 9.5% in the top ten. Sequencing input: peripheral blood. The TCR was taken from a human donor in a cohort sampled during active COVID-19. The chain links TRBV5-6 to TRBJ1-2, with D possibly matching TRBD1 (6 bases). CDR3 sequence reads: CASSLLSGDGYTF. DNA of the CDR3: TGTGCCAGCAGCTTACTTTCAGGGGATGGCTACACCTTC.